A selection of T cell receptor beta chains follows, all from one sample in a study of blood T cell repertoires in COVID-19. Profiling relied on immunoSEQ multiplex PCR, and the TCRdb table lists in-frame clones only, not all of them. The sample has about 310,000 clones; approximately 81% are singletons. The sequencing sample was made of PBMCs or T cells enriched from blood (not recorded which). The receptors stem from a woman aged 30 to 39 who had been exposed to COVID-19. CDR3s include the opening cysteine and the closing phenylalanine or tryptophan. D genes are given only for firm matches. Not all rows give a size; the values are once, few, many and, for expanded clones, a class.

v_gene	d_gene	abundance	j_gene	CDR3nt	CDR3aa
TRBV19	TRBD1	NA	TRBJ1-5	TGTGCCAGTAGTGGACAGGGGGTTGAGCCCCAGCATTTT	CASSGQGVEPQHF
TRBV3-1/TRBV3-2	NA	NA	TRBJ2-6	TGTGCCAGCAGCCAACCACATTACTCTGGGGCCAACGTCCTGACTTTC	CASSQPHYSGANVLTF
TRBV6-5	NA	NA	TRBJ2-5	TGTGCCAGCGCGGACTTTCAAGAGACCCAGTACTTC	CASADFQETQYF
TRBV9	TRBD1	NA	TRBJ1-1	TGTGCCAGCAGCCCCCGGACAGGGAATGCTGAAGCTTTCTTT	CASSPRTGNAEAFF
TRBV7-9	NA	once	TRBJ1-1	TGTGCCAGCAGCTTAGTTTTAAACTTCGAAGCTTTCTTT	CASSLVLNFEAFF
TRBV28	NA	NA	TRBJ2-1	TGTGCCAGCAGTTTATTGAACCCTAGCAATGAGCAGTTCTTC	CASSLLNPSNEQFF
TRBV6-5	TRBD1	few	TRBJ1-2	TGTGCCAGCAGTCTTATGACAGGGACTGACTATGGCTACACCTTC	CASSLMTGTDYGYTF
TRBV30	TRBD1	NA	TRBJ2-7	TGTGCCTGGAACAGGGGGCGTTCCGAGCAGTACTTC	CAWNRGRSEQYF
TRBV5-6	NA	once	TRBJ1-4	TGTGCCAGCAGCTTGGGTTCCCGGGAAAAACTGTTTTTT	CASSLGSREKLFF
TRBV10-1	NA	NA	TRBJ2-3	TGCGCCAGCAGTCATGGAGGGATAACAGATACGCAGTATTTT	CASSHGGITDTQYF
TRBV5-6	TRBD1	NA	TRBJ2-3	TGTGCCAGCAGCACCCTCGCACGCCGGGACAGGGCCGAGGATACGCAGTATTTT	CASSTLARRDRAEDTQYF
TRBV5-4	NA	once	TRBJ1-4	TGTGCCAGCAGCAAAGGGGCAGCCAGTAATGAAAAACTGTTTTTT	CASSKGAASNEKLFF
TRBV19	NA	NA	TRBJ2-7	TGTGCCAGTAGTACACGGGGGTCCACCTACGAGCAGTACTTC	CASSTRGSTYEQYF
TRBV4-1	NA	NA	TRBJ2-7	TGCGCCAGCAGCCAAGAACAGGGCAGCTCCTACGAGCAGTACTTC	CASSQEQGSSYEQYF
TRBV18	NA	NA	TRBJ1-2	TGTGCCAGCTCACCACCCCCCAGGACTACTAACTATGGCTACACCTTC	CASSPPPRTTNYGYTF
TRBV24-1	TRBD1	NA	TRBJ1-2	TGTGCCACCAGTGACTGGACAGGGAATGGCTACACCTTC	CATSDWTGNGYTF
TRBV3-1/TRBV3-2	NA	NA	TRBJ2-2	TGTGCCAGCAGCAACAGGGTAATGGGTACAAACACCGGGGAGCTGTTTTTT	CASSNRVMGTNTGELFF
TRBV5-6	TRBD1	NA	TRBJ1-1	TGTGCCAGCAGCTCCCGGTCGGGGACAGGGGTGAACACTGAAGCTTTCTTT	CASSSRSGTGVNTEAFF
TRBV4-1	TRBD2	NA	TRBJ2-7	TGCGCCAGCAGCCCCGGGGGGGTTACCTACGAGCAGTACTTC	CASSPGGVTYEQYF
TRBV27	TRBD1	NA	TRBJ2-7	TGTGCCAGCAGTTTAGGGACAGGGATCTACGAGCAGTACTTC	CASSLGTGIYEQYF
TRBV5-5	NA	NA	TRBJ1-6	TGTGCCAGCAGCTTGAAACAGGGAGACAATTCACCCCTCCACTTT	CASSLKQGDNSPLHF
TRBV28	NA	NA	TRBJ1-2	TGTGCCAGCAGTTCAGGACAGAGCTATGGCTACACCTTC	CASSSGQSYGYTF
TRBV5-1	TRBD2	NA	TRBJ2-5	TGCGCCAGCAGCTTGGGGACTAGCGGGGAGGAGACCCAGTACTTC	CASSLGTSGEETQYF
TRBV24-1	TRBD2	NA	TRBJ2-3	TGTGCCACCAGTGATTTGGGACTAGAGTTGACAGATACGCAGTATTTT	CATSDLGLELTDTQYF
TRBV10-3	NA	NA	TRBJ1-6	TGTGCCATCAGTGAGCGCAACAACCCGGACTCCACTATCCACTTT	CAISERNNPDSTIHF
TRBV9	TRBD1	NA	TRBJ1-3	TGTGCCAGCAGCGTAGCAAGTCAGACAGGGGAGAAAAACACCATATATTTT	CASSVASQTGEKNTIYF
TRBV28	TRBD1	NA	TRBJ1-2	TGTGCCAGCAGTTCCCAACAGGGGGCTGGTGGCTACACCTTC	CASSSQQGAGGYTF
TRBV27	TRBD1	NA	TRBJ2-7	TGTGCCAGCAAGGGACAGGGTCTCCTCGAGCAGTACTTC	CASKGQGLLEQYF
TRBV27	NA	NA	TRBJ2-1	TGTGCCAGCAGTTTAGTGTCCAGGGTGGGTAATGAGCAGTTCTTC	CASSLVSRVGNEQFF
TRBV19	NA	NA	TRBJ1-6	TGTGCCAGTAGTCCACAGGGAAATTCACCCCTCCACTTT	CASSPQGNSPLHF
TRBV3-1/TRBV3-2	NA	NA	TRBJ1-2	TGTGCCAGCAGACTTTCAGGTTATCTCGGCTACACCTTC	CASRLSGYLGYTF
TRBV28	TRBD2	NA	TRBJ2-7	TGTGCCAGCCTTGATAGCGGGGATTACGAGCAGTACTTC	CASLDSGDYEQYF
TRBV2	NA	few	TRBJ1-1	TGTGCCAGCAGTGAAATGGCTCGTACAGCTCAAAGGGCTTTCTTT	CASSEMARTAQRAFF
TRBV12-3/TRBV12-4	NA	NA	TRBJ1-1	TGTGCCAGCAGTAAAAGCCGATTCACTGAAGCTTTCTTT	CASSKSRFTEAFF
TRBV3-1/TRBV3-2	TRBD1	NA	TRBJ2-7	TGTGCCAGCAGCCATCTCCGTAGAGGGGGCGCGAATAAGAACGAGCAGTACTTC	CASSHLRRGGANKNEQYF
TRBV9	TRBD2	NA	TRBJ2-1	TGTGCCAGCACGTTAGAACCTAGCGGGATCCCGAGCGAGCAGTTCTTC	CASTLEPSGIPSEQFF
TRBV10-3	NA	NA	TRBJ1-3	TGTGCCATCAGTGAAACGTCTACGGGAAACACCATATATTTT	CAISETSTGNTIYF
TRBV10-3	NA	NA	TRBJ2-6	TGTGCCATCTCTTCGGGAACTGGGGCCAACGTCCTGACTTTC	CAISSGTGANVLTF
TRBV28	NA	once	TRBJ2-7	TGTGCCAGCAGTTTATCTGTCAGGGGGGCCTACGAGCAGTACTTC	CASSLSVRGAYEQYF
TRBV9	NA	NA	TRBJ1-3	TGTGGTAGTGCACGGGAGGGCTCTGGAAACACCATATATTTT	CGSAREGSGNTIYF
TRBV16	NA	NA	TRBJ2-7	TGTGCCAGCAGCCAATTAAGTAGCTCCTACGAGCAGTACTTC	CASSQLSSSYEQYF
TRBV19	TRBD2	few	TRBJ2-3	TGTGCCAGTAGTACTAGCGGACATCTCACAGATACGCAGTATTTT	CASSTSGHLTDTQYF
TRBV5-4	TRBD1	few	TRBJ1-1	TGTGCCAGCAGCTTGGACCAGGGGGCAGCTGAAGCTTTCTTT	CASSLDQGAAEAFF
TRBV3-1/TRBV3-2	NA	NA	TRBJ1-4	TGTGCCAGCAGCCAACGACAGAACTATAATGAAAAACTGTTTTTT	CASSQRQNYNEKLFF
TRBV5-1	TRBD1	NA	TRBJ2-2	TGCGCCAGCAGCTTACAGACAGGGGGCAACGGGGAGCTGTTTTTT	CASSLQTGGNGELFF